This note documents a single T cell receptor (beta chain) sequence. Its antigen is undetermined. This specimen belongs to a study of PD-1 blockade in classical Hodgkin lymphoma. Regarding the study as a whole: At baseline, newly diagnosed patients reportedly showed less TCR diversity than healthy donors. Initiation of nivolumab under 1 year after ASCT led to exclusion of patients. Reasons behind the repertoire differences stay unclear, perhaps disease activity or earlier therapy.

All trial patients relapsed after autologous stem cell transplantation. Trimming took 10 bases from V and 4 from J, leaving 16 bases between them. The CDR3 totals 13 residues. CDR1 MNHNY and CDR2 SVGAGI come from the germline V gene (reference sequence). Method: immunoSEQ multiplex PCR; TCRdb's copy keeps in-frame clones and lacks some. This table has roughly 25,000 clones, around 80% appearing once. The sample here was peripheral blood mononuclear cells (PBMCs), taken before the second cycle of nivolumab. The chain has TRBV6-6 and TRBJ1-2, with no clear D. This receptor was identified in a human donor with classical Hodgkin lymphoma. CDR3 in amino acids: CATGEDPSYGYTF. DNA of the CDR3: TGTGCCACCGGGGAGGATCCCTCCTATGGCTACACCTTC.